The next 12 T cell receptor beta chains were all read from a single sample in a study of T cells of healthy individuals. MiXCR was run by TCRdb on the 5' RACE reads, yielding one entry per CDR3 protein. The sample records 85,000 to 100,000 distinct CDR3 sequences, approximately 15% being singletons. These TCRs come from a human donor in good health.

The chain joins TRBV28 to TRBJ1-2; D is uncertain. V was shortened by 4 bases and J by 4 bases, with 7 bases between the two germline ends. CDR3 length equals 12 residues. Germline V gene data show CDR1 as MDHEN and CDR2 as SYDVKM. The CDR3 DNA follows: TGTGCCAGCAGTTCGGCAGTCTATGGCTACACCTTC. It specifies CASSSAVYGYTF.

The chain has TRBV3-1 and TRBJ1-1, with D uncertain. Germline loops: CDR1 LGHDT, CDR2 YNNKEL (reference sequence). CDR3 size: 14 residues. V gave up 4 bases and J gave up 5 bases, with 14 bases separating them. This CDR3 reads CASSPSGPGTEAFF. DNA of the CDR3: TGTGCCAGCAGCCCCAGCGGGCCGGGGACTGAAGCTTTCTTT.

This clonotype came up a few times. This chain links TRBV28 with TRBJ1-4, with D uncertain. The germline V and J ends were trimmed by 2 bases and 1 base, with 5 bases remaining between them. The CDR3 loop spans 14 amino acids. Germline loops: CDR1 MDHEN, CDR2 SYDVKM. The CDR3 DNA reads as TGTGCCAGCAGTTTAAGTGGAACTAATGAAAAACTGTTTTTT. Translated: CASSLSGTNEKLFF.

This chain connects TRBV28 to TRBJ2-1; 8 bases line up with TRBD2. CDR1 MDHEN and CDR2 SYDVKM come from the germline V gene. The CDR3 sequence is 15 residues long. V lost 6 bases, J lost 7 bases, and 11 bases stayed unmatched. The CDR3 protein is CASSNGGRIFNEQFF. DNA for the CDR3: TGTGCCAGCAGCAACGGCGGGAGGATCTTTAATGAGCAGTTCTTC.

Notes on this clonotype: A read error is possible here, since a much larger clone lies one base away. V usage is TRBV4-3 and J usage is TRBJ2-3, with 7 bases aligning to TRBD2. There are 18 residues in the CDR3. Germline V lookup: CDR1 LGHNA, CDR2 YSLEER. CDR3 in DNA: TGCGCCAGCACCCAAGATCTGTTACTAGCGACTAGCACAGATACGCAGTATTTT. Translating gives CASTQDLLLATSTDTQYF.

This clonotype was seen at least ten times. The chain carries TRBV6-5 and TRBJ1-1; D is undetermined. Looked up from germline, CDR1 is MNHEY and CDR2 is SVGAGI. V was clipped by 7 bases and J by 4 bases, with 13 bases between them. The CDR3 has 13 residues. CDR3 nucleotides: TGTGCCAGCATCAAACCCGGAGGCACTGAAGCTTTCTTT. Amino acids: CASIKPGGTEAFF.

Only a few counts were recorded for this clonotype. The CDR3 is CASSYGSSMNTEAFF. DNA of the CDR3: TGTGCCAGCAGTTACGGCAGTTCGATGAACACTGAAGCTTTCTTT. The V and J genes are TRBV6-5 and TRBJ1-1; no clear D gene. V was cut by 2 bases and J by 0 bases, with 10 bases left in between. CDR1 and CDR2 (germline): MNHEY, SVGAGI. The CDR3 spans 15 residues.

The chain uses TRBV2 and TRBJ2-1; a weak D match, TRBD1 (7 bases). The CDR3 has 13 amino acids. Deletions cut 8 bases from V and 10 bases from J, with 18 bases between. Germline CDR1 is SNHLY and CDR2 is FYNNEI. CDR3 sequence reads: CASGFGGGREQFF. The CDR3 DNA is TGTGCCAGCGGGTTTGGAGGGGGCAGGGAGCAGTTCTTC.

The chain has TRBV3-1 and TRBJ2-7; D is undetermined. Trimming cost V 6 bases and J 3 bases, with 6 bases left between them. The CDR3 has 11 residues. Germline V gene sequence: CDR1 LGHDT, CDR2 YNNKEL (reference sequence). The CDR3 region has the DNA TGTGCCAGCAGAGGGTTCTACGAGCAGTACTTC. Translated, it gives CASRGFYEQYF.

The rearrangement joins TRBV20-1 to TRBJ1-1; possibly TRBD1 for D (5 bases). Germline CDR1 reads DFQATT; CDR2 reads SNEGSKA (reference sequence). The CDR3 contains 14 residues. Trimming removed 1 base from V and 1 base from J, with 10 bases in between. The CDR3 DNA follows: TGCAGTGCTAGAGTACCCAGGGAGAACACTGAAGCTTTCTTT. As protein: CSARVPRENTEAFF.

V is TRBV15 and J is TRBJ1-1, with D hard to call. The germline V gene encodes CDR1 LNHNV and CDR2 YYDKDF (reference sequence). The CDR3 loop spans 14 amino acids. Trimming took off 1 base at V and 1 base at J, with 7 bases between the two ends. DNA for the CDR3: TGTGCCACCAGCAGAGGTGGACCGAACACTGAAGCTTTCTTT. As protein: CATSRGGPNTEAFF.

This clonotype was detected a few times. The chain combines TRBV11-2 with TRBJ2-7; TRBD1 or TRBD2 may be the D gene (5 bases each). Trimming stripped 2 bases from V and 0 bases from J, with 14 bases between. This CDR3 has 16 residues. Germline CDR1 reads SGHAT; CDR2 reads FQNNGV. This CDR3 is CASSLSWDPNSYEQYF. CDR3 DNA sequence: TGTGCCAGCAGCTTATCCTGGGACCCAAACTCCTACGAGCAGTACTTC.